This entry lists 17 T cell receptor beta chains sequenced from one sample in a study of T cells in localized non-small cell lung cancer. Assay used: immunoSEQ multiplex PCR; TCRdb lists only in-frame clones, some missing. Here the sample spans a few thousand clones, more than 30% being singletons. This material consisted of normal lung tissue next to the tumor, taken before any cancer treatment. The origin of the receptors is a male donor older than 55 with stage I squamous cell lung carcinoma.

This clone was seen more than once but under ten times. The CDR3 region has the DNA TGCGCCAGCAGCTTGGCCGGGGGAAAGGAGTCTGAAGCTTTCTTT. This codes for CASSLAGGKESEAFF. The chain links TRBV5-1 to TRBJ1-1; D possibly corresponds to TRBD1 (5 bases). The CDR3 sequence is 15 residues long. The V end lost 0 bases, the J end lost 6 bases, and 15 bases lay between the germline ends. Germline loops: CDR1 SGHRS, CDR2 YFSETQ.

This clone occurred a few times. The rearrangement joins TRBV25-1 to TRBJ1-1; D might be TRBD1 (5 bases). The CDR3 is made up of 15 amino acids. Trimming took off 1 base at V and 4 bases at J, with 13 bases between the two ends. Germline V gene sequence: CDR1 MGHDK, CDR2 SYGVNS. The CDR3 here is CASSELGDLGTEAFF. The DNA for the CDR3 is TGTGCCAGCAGTGAATTGGGGGATTTGGGCACTGAAGCTTTCTTT.

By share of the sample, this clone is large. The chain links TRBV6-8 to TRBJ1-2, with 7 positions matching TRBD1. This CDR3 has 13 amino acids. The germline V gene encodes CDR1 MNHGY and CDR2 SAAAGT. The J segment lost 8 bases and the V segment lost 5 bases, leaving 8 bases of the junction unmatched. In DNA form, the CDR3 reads TGTGCCAGCAGTGGTACCCAGGGGGGAGGCTACACCTTC. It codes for CASSGTQGGGYTF.

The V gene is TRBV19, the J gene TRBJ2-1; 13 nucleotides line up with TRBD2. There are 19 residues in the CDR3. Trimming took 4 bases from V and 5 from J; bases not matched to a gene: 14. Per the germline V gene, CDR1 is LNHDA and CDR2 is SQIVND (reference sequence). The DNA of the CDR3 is TGTGCCAGTAGTACTGGGGGAAGACTAGCGGGAGGCGGGAACAATGAGCAGTTCTTC. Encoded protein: CASSTGGRLAGGGNNEQFF.

In DNA, the CDR3 is TGCGCCAGCAGCCCCTTACAAGGCGGGCTTGAAAAACTGTTTTTT. Translation gives CASSPLQGGLEKLFF. V usage is TRBV5-1 and J usage is TRBJ1-4, with D uncertain. CDR1 is SGHRS and CDR2 is YFSETQ in the germline V gene. The CDR3 has 15 amino acids. Between the trimmed V and J ends, which lost 4 bases and 7 bases, there was a span of 17 bases.

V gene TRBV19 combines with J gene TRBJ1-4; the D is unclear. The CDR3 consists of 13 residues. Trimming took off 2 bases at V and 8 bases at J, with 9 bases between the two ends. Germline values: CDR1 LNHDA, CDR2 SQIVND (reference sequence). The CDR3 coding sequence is TGTGCCAGTAGTATAACTGTGGACGAAAAACTGTTTTTT. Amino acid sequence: CASSITVDEKLFF.

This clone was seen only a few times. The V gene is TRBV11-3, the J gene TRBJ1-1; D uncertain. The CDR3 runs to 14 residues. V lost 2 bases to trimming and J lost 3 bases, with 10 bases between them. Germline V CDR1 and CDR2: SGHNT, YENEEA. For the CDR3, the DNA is TGTGCCAGCAGCTTACAACGGGGTGACACTGAAGCTTTCTTT. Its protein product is CASSLQRGDTEAFF.

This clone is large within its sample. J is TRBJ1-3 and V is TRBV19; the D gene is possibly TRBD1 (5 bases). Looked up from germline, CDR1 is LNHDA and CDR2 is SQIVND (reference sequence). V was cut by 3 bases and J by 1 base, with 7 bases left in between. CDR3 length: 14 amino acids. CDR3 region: CASSMRGSGNTIYF. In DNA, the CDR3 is TGTGCCAGTAGTATGCGGGGGTCTGGAAACACCATATATTTT.

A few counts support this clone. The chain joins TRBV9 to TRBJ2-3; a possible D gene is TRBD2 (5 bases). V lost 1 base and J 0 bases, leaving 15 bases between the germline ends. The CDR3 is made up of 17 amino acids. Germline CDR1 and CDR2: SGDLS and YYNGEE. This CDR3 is CASSVSGLTASTDTQYF. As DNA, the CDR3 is TGTGCCAGCAGCGTAAGCGGTCTCACAGCTAGCACAGATACGCAGTATTTT.

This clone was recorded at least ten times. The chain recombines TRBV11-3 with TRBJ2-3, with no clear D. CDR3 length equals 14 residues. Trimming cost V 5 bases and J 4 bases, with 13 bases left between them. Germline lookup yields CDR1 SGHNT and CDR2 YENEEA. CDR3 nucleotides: TGTGCCAGCAGCGGAGTGGCGGTTTCAGATACGCAGTATTTT. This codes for CASSGVAVSDTQYF.

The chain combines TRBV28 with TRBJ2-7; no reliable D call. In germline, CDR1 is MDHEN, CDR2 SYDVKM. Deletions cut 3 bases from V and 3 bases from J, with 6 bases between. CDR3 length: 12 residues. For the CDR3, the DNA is TGTGCCAGCAGTTTCGGCGACTACGAGCAGTACTTC. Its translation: CASSFGDYEQYF.

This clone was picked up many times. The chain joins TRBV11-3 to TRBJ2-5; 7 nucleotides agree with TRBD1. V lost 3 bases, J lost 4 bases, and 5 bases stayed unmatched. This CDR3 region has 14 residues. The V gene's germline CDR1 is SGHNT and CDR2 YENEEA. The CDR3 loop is CASSFWDRGETQYF. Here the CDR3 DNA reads TGTGCCAGCAGCTTCTGGGACAGAGGAGAGACCCAGTACTTC.

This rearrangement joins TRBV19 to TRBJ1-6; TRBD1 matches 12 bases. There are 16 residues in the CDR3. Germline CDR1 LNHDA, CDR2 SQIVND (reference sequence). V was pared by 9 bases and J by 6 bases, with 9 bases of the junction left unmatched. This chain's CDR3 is CASSRDRGQGNSPLHF. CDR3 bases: TGTGCCAGCAGCCGGGACAGGGGGCAGGGTAATTCACCCCTCCACTTT. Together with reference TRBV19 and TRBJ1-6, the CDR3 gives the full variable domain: DGGITQSPKYLFRKEGQNVTLSCEQNLNHDAMYWYRQDPGQGLRLIYYSQIVNDFQKGDIAEGYSVSREKKESFPLTVTSAQKNPTAFYLCASSRDRGQGNSPLHFGNGTRLTVT.

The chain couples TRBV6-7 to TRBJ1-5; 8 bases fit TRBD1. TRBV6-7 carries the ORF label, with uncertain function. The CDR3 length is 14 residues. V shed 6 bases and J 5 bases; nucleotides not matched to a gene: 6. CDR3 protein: CASSDRQGHQPQHF. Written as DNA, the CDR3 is TGTGCCAGCAGCGACAGACAGGGGCATCAGCCCCAGCATTTT.

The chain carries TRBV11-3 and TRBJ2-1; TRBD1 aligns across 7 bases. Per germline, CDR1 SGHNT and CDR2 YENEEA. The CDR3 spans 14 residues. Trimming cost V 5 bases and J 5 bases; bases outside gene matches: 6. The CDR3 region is CASSPGTENNEQFF. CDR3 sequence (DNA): TGTGCCAGCAGCCCCGGGACAGAAAACAATGAGCAGTTCTTC.

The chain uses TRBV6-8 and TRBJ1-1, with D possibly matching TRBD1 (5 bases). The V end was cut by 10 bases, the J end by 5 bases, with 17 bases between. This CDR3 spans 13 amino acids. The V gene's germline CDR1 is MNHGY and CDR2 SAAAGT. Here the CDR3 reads CAIRGRMGTEAFF. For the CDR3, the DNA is TGTGCCATCCGGGGACGAATGGGAACTGAAGCTTTCTTT.

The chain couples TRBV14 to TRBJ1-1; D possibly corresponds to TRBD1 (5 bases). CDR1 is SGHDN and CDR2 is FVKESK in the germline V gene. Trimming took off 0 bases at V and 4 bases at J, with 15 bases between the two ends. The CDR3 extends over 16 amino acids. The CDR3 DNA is TGTGCCAGCAGCCAAGATATGGCAGGGTATAGCACTGAAGCTTTCTTT. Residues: CASSQDMAGYSTEAFF.